This T cell receptor beta chain was retrieved from a study of cytomegalovirus exposure and HLA in healthy donors (dated by TCRdb to 2016 to 2017). Broadly, across the study: According to a later analysis, one platform produced both the roughly 110 validation repertoires and the roughly 650 repertoires of the first cohort. The study aimed to test whether signatures of past pathogen exposure could be identified by cataloging public T cell receptors. Along with the 666-subject first cohort, a separate validation cohort of over a hundred different subjects was used. To predict cytomegalovirus infection status, the study brought together high-throughput TCR immunosequencing, statistical association of individual TCRs with disease status, and machine learning.

Receptors were amplified or captured by the immunoSEQ multiplex PCR assay. The study's own analysis went as follows. To diagnose cytomegalovirus status from the catalog of TCR beta chain sequences, a statistical classification framework was built. TCRdb retrieved this table from immuneACCESS and kept in-frame rearrangements only. Not all clones are present; in checked studies, unresolved V genes account for under half, and no reason is known for the remainder. The V and J calls and clone size were taken over from that table, and D and trimming were inferred from the DNA. The sample has roughly 300,000 clones on record, 75% to 90% of them singletons. The leading ten clones occupy 0.7% to 0.85% of the sample. Donors formed part of the validation cohort, which comprised about 120 subjects and was distinct from the first cohort of fewer than 750 subjects. Overall study results and their limits: The authors suggested that the approach could potentially be extended to other disease states and immunological phenotypes. Across donors, most TCR sequences were observed very rarely, whereas some public TCRs were present in many individuals. The classifier was reported to diagnose cytomegalovirus status with high specificity and sensitivity in both the original and validation cohorts. Subsequent analysis determined that TCRs grouped into clusters in the first cohort also showed a tendency toward co-occurrence across the 120 or so validation repertoires, and roughly 94% of cluster scores exceeded 0. A later analysis had no HLA typing for the validation cohort, so co-occurrence there was scored across all 130 or so repertoires. The study gave a list of under 200 TCR beta chains associated with cytomegalovirus. Three of the identified cytomegalovirus-associated TCR beta chains were confirmed in vitro to be specific for cytomegalovirus antigens.

Spanning cysteine to phenylalanine, the CDR3 consists of 16 amino acids. The only DNA kept is the CDR3, 48 bases in frame from the first base. Here V drops 4 bases and J drops 2 bases, and the junction holds 8 bases not matched to any gene. In the germline V gene, CDR1 corresponds to SGHVS and CDR2 to FNYEAQ. Concerning this clone itself: Its recognized antigen is unknown. No base qualities exist here, and no much larger clone lies one base off it.

The chain is made from TRBV7-6 and TRBJ2-3, and 8 bases in between align with TRBD1. The sequence was collected from a woman under 30 in good health and CMV-seronegative. The sample was PBMCs. The CDR3 reads as follows: CASSSSRTGTTDTQYF. The DNA sequence is as follows: TGTGCCAGCAGCTCATCTCGGACAGGGACCACAGATACGCAGTATTTT.